This TCR beta chain derives from a study of CXCR3-negative and CXCR3-positive naive CD8 T cells. Study-wide results and limits: Relative to memory CD8+ cells, whose diversity was much lower, both naive subsets had comparably high diversity.

The libraries of TRB cDNA were prepared using 5' RACE with UMI labels. TCRdb re-called the 5' RACE reads; every CDR3 protein appears as one record, without DNA. In total, the table holds over 100,000 distinct CDR3 sequences. Germline CDR1 is MDHEN and CDR2 is SYDVKM. The CDR3 loop spans 11 amino acids. A remark on this clonotype: Its antigen is unknown.

The receptor comes from a human donor in good health. Some clones in this sample may be carry-over from other donors' samples. The sample was naive CXCR3- CD8+ T cells from blood. Subset described: CD45RO-CCR7+CD27+CD95- naive CD8+ T cells lacking CXCR3 (TNR3-). The chain employs TRBV28 and TRBJ2-1. The CDR3: CASSSYNEQFF.